The 29 T cell receptor beta chains reported below all come from one sample, sequenced in a study of blood T cell repertoires in COVID-19. Profiled with immunoSEQ multiplex PCR; TCRdb holds only in-frame clones, not every one. This sample has 200,000 to 300,000 clones; 88% occur once, and the top ten carry about 0.7%. Sequencing was carried out using peripheral blood. All receptors come from a human donor in a cohort sampled during active COVID-19.

This chain joins TRBV28 and TRBJ2-2; 9 bases fit TRBD2. This CDR3 region has 16 residues. Germline V gene lookup returns CDR1 MDHEN and CDR2 SYDVKM. With 5 bases clipped from V and 1 base from J, the junction kept 5 bases outside the gene matches. This CDR3 reads CASSLSGRGNTGELFF. As DNA, the CDR3 is TGTGCCAGCAGTCTTAGCGGGAGAGGGAACACCGGGGAGCTGTTTTTT.

This clone showed up just once. The junction shows a germline mismatch at one end, possibly a read error. The chain combines TRBV2 with TRBJ1-5; 12 nucleotides align to TRBD1. Germline V gives CDR1 SNHLY, CDR2 FYNNEI. The CDR3 loop spans 15 amino acids. As DNA, the CDR3 is TGTGCCAGCAGGGAAGGGACAGGGGGCTATCAGCCCCAGCATTTT. It yields the protein CASREGTGGYQPQHF.

This clone was recorded once. The chain couples TRBV5-1 to TRBJ1-4; 11 bases line up with TRBD1. This CDR3 has 14 amino acids. V lost 3 bases and J lost 8; bases outside the gene matches: 3. Looked up from germline, CDR1 is SGHRS and CDR2 is YFSETQ. The CDR3 DNA is TGCGCCAGCAGCTGGACAGGGGGCAAGGAAAAACTGTTTTTT. Protein sequence: CASSWTGGKEKLFF.

This chain joins TRBV18 and TRBJ2-1, with D possibly matching TRBD1 (8 bases). V was shortened by 3 bases and J by 8 bases, with 17 bases between the two germline ends. CDR1 is KGHSH, CDR2 LQKENI, per germline. The CDR3 runs 15 residues. The CDR3 DNA reads as TGTGCCAGCTCACCCGGACAGGGAGGGTATGATGAGCAGTTCTTC. Translating it yields CASSPGQGGYDEQFF.

This chain connects TRBV9 to TRBJ2-5; 9 bases align to TRBD2. After removal of 1 base from V and 4 bases from J, the junction contained 5 bases not matched to a gene. The CDR3 length is 15 residues. CDR1 and CDR2 (germline): SGDLS, YYNGEE. In DNA form, the CDR3 reads TGTGCCAGCAGCGTAAGACTAGCGGAGTCAGAGACCCAGTACTTC. Its translation: CASSVRLAESETQYF.

The chain is built from TRBV30 and TRBJ2-7, with 10 bases matching TRBD2. The CDR3 spans 15 residues. V was pared by 1 base and J by 4 bases, with 7 bases of the junction left unmatched. Germline CDR1 GTSNPN, CDR2 SVGIG (reference sequence). As DNA, the CDR3 is TGTGCCTGGAGTGGGCGACTAGCGGGCCGGTACGAGCAGTACTTC. This codes for CAWSGRLAGRYEQYF.

This chain links TRBV25-1 with TRBJ1-2; perhaps TRBD1 as D (5 bases). In germline, CDR1 is MGHDK, CDR2 SYGVNS. There are 15 residues in the CDR3. V shed 6 bases and J shed 4 bases, with 18 bases lying between them. CDR3 loop: CASSAGGRLPYGYTF. In DNA, the CDR3 is TGTGCCAGCAGCGCGGGGGGGAGATTGCCCTATGGCTACACCTTC.

The genes are TRBV28 and TRBJ1-1, with 7 positions matching TRBD1. CDR1 is MDHEN and CDR2 is SYDVKM in the germline V gene. This CDR3 spans 12 amino acids. V was pared by 3 bases and J by 12 bases, with 7 bases of the junction left unmatched. CDR3 protein: CASSLVTGASFF. Here the CDR3 DNA reads TGTGCCAGCAGTTTGGTAACAGGGGCGTCTTTCTTT.

CDR3 residues: CASSPPVVHEQYF. CDR3 in DNA: TGTGCCAGCAGTCCACCAGTCGTCCACGAGCAGTACTTC. This chain joins TRBV11-2 and TRBJ2-7; D gene uncertain. Germline values: CDR1 SGHAT, CDR2 FQNNGV. Between the trimmed V and J ends, which lost 6 bases and 5 bases, there was a span of 14 bases. The CDR3 is made up of 13 amino acids.

The chain couples TRBV27 to TRBJ1-2, with TRBD1 matching 8 bases. J gave up 4 bases and V 6 bases, and 19 bases lay outside the gene matches. Germline lookup yields CDR1 MNHEY and CDR2 SMNVEV (reference sequence). The CDR3 covers 18 residues. Here the CDR3 reads CASSRSTPQGGRFYGYTF. CDR3 DNA sequence: TGTGCCAGCAGCCGTTCAACCCCACAGGGGGGTAGGTTCTATGGCTACACCTTC.

Concerning this clone: A read error may produce the germline difference seen at one junction end. The CDR3 here is CASSYTPGHIIF. Here the CDR3 DNA reads TGTGCCAGCAGTTACACTCCGGGACATATCATCTTC. The V call is TRBV27, the J call TRBJ2-7, with D possibly matching TRBD1 (6 bases). The germline CDR1 and CDR2 sequences are MNHEY and SMNVEV (reference sequence). The CDR3 runs to 12 residues.

The chain uses TRBV11-1 and TRBJ1-2; no firm D call. Trimming cost V 4 bases and J 7 bases, with 19 bases left between them. CDR3 size: 15 residues. CDR1 and CDR2 from the germline V gene are SGHAT and FQDESV (reference sequence). CDR3 loop: CASSSFRGQNRGYTF. The CDR3, as DNA: TGTGCCAGCAGCTCCTTCCGGGGTCAGAACCGTGGCTACACCTTC.

This chain connects TRBV6-2 or TRBV6-3 to TRBJ2-7, with TRBD2 matching 9 bases. The CDR3 covers 17 residues. J was trimmed by 0 bases and V by 2 bases; bases with no gene match: 8. Germline V lookup: CDR1 MNHEY, CDR2 SVGEGT. CDR3 sequence reads: CASSYPIGLASSYEQYF. The DNA for the CDR3 is TGTGCCAGCAGTTACCCCATCGGACTAGCGAGCTCCTACGAGCAGTACTTC.

The V and J genes are TRBV28 and TRBJ2-7; 9 nucleotides line up with TRBD2. Trimming cost V 6 bases and J 4 bases; bases outside gene matches: 7. CDR1 and CDR2 (germline): MDHEN, SYDVKM. The CDR3 extends over 14 amino acids. CDR3: CASSPLAGVYEQYF. In DNA form, the CDR3 reads TGTGCCAGCAGCCCCTTAGCGGGAGTGTACGAGCAGTACTTC.

The chain combines TRBV7-9 with TRBJ2-1; the match to TRBD2 covers 9 bases. Germline-derived CDR1 and CDR2 are SEHNR and FQNEAQ (reference sequence). V was pared by 6 bases and J by 9 bases, with 9 bases of the junction left unmatched. This CDR3 contains 14 residues. CDR3 bases: TGTGCCAGCAGTCGCCCTAGCGGGATGAGTGAGCAGTTCTTC. It is translated as CASSRPSGMSEQFF.

With respect to this clone: Other DNA sequences from this sample encode an identical CDR3 as well. The chain joins TRBV19 to TRBJ1-1, with TRBD1 identical over 8 bases. V lost 4 bases, J lost 3 bases, and 1 base stayed unmatched. The length of the CDR3 is 13 residues. Germline loops: CDR1 LNHDA, CDR2 SQIVND (reference sequence). In nucleotides, the CDR3 is TGTGCCAGTAGTAAGGACAGGGACACTGAAGCTTTCTTT. Translated: CASSKDRDTEAFF.

This clone was counted once. For the CDR3, the DNA is TGTGCCAGCACTCCAGACGGGGGTTCCCAAGAGACCCAGTACTTC. It codes for CASTPDGGSQETQYF. The chain links TRBV25-1 to TRBJ2-5; TRBD2 is a possible D gene (6 bases). With 7 bases removed from V and 1 base from J, the gap between germline ends came to 16 bases. The CDR3 is 15 residues long. CDR1 and CDR2 (germline): MGHDK, SYGVNS. The full variable domain, in which reference TRBV25-1 and TRBJ2-5 provide the parts outside the CDR3, is EADIYQTPRYLVIGTGKKITLECSQTMGHDKMYWYQQDPGMELHLIHYSYGVNSTEKGDLSSESTVSRIRTEHFPLTLESARPSHTSQYLCASTPDGGSQETQYFGPGTRLLVL.

The chain couples TRBV27 to TRBJ1-2, with a possible D match to TRBD1 (6 bases). Germline V gene lookup returns CDR1 MNHEY and CDR2 SMNVEV (reference sequence). V dropped 3 bases and J dropped 0 bases, with 14 bases sitting between them. The CDR3 spans 16 residues. The CDR3 here is CASSFKTGIANYGYTF. CDR3 DNA sequence: TGTGCCAGCAGTTTCAAAACAGGGATAGCTAACTATGGCTACACCTTC.

The chain links TRBV3-1 (or the pseudogene TRBV3-2) to TRBJ1-3, with 11 bases aligning to TRBD1. The germline gives CDR1 LGHDT, CDR2 YNNKEL (reference sequence). V lost 5 bases, J lost 4 bases, and 13 bases stayed unmatched. The CDR3 spans 18 residues. CDR3 nucleotides: TGTGCCAGCAGCTTAACCGGGACAGGGGGTTTTTCGGGAAACACCATATATTTT. Protein: CASSLTGTGGFSGNTIYF.

The chain has TRBV6-6 and TRBJ2-7; D call uncertain. Per the germline V gene, CDR1 is MNHNY and CDR2 is SVGAGI (reference sequence). The CDR3 consists of 15 residues. V gave up 0 bases and J gave up 0 bases, with 9 bases separating them. The CDR3: CASSYSSLNSYEQYF. The CDR3 nucleotides are TGTGCCAGCAGTTACTCGAGCTTAAACTCCTACGAGCAGTACTTC.

The chain employs TRBV6-5 and TRBJ1-5; the D is unclear. CDR1 MNHEY and CDR2 SVGAGI come from the germline V gene. This CDR3 is built from 15 residues. Trimming stripped 5 bases from V and 0 bases from J, with 11 bases between. CDR3 bases: TGTGCCAGCAGTACCCGAGGAGATAGCAATCAGCCCCAGCATTTT. This translates into CASSTRGDSNQPQHF.

This clone was recorded once. The rearrangement links TRBV7-3 to TRBJ2-1, with 13 bases lining up with TRBD2. Trimming cost V 5 bases and J 10 bases; bases outside gene matches: 8. Germline V lookup: CDR1 SGHTA, CDR2 FQGTGA. This CDR3 contains 15 residues. The CDR3 is CASSPGLAGAGEQFF. The CDR3 nucleotides read TGTGCCAGCAGCCCTGGACTAGCGGGAGCAGGGGAGCAGTTCTTC.

This rearrangement joins TRBV7-9 to TRBJ2-7, with 9 bases fitting TRBD2. CDR3 length: 14 residues. J gave up 3 bases and V 5 bases, and 5 bases lay outside the gene matches. CDR1 is SEHNR and CDR2 is FQNEAQ in the germline V gene (reference sequence). The CDR3 loop reads CASSGRGGVYEQYF. CDR3 coding DNA: TGTGCCAGCAGCGGGCGGGGGGGCGTCTACGAGCAGTACTTC.

The chain employs TRBV30 and TRBJ1-3; D perhaps matches TRBD1 (6 bases). The germline V and J ends were trimmed by 0 bases and 4 bases, with 13 bases remaining between them. This CDR3 is built from 15 residues. Germline V gene sequence: CDR1 GTSNPN, CDR2 SVGIG (reference sequence). Here the CDR3 reads CAWSVRSGEGNTIYF. The CDR3 DNA sequence: TGTGCCTGGAGTGTACGATCAGGGGAAGGAAACACCATATATTTT.

The J gene is TRBJ1-1, the V gene TRBV6-5, with D possibly being TRBD1 (6 bases). Germline V gene lookup returns CDR1 MNHEY and CDR2 SVGAGI. This CDR3 contains 16 residues. Trimming took 0 bases from V and 4 from J, leaving 15 bases between them. Written as DNA, the CDR3 is TGTGCCAGCAGTTACTCGGTGACAGGAGTAAGCACTGAAGCTTTCTTT. Its protein product is CASSYSVTGVSTEAFF.

The chain employs TRBV19 and TRBJ1-4, with TRBD1 identical over 7 bases. J was trimmed by 0 bases and V by 10 bases; bases with no gene match: 14. CDR3 size: 17 residues. The germline CDR1 and CDR2 sequences are LNHDA and SQIVND (reference sequence). Here the CDR3 reads CATTPRGDLTTNEKLFF. The CDR3 DNA sequence: TGTGCCACCACGCCCAGGGGGGATCTTACAACTAATGAAAAACTGTTTTTT.

The chain combines TRBV7-2 with TRBJ2-5; 8 bases match TRBD2. Trimming cost V 5 bases and J 6 bases; bases outside gene matches: 5. CDR3 size: 13 residues. CDR1 and CDR2 (germline): SGHTA, FQGNSA. DNA for the CDR3: TGTGCCAGCAGCGTCGGGACTAGACAGACCCAGTACTTC. This encodes CASSVGTRQTQYF.

The chain employs TRBV5-1 and TRBJ2-7; TRBD2 agrees at 11 bases. J was trimmed by 9 bases and V by 3 bases; bases with no gene match: 17. The CDR3 sequence is 17 residues long. Per the germline V gene, CDR1 is SGHRS and CDR2 is YFSETQ. The CDR3 loop is CASSSTGTSGGAGVQYF. The CDR3 DNA sequence: TGCGCCAGCAGCTCTACCGGGACTAGCGGAGGGGCGGGGGTGCAGTACTTC.

The CDR3 is CASSSGQGIVETQYF. CDR3 DNA: TGTGCCAGCAGCTCCGGACAGGGGATAGTAGAGACCCAGTACTTC. This chain uses TRBV7-7 with TRBJ2-5; 9 nucleotides match TRBD1. CDR3 length: 15 residues. Germline V lookup: CDR1 SSHAT, CDR2 FNYEAQ (reference sequence). J was trimmed by 4 bases and V by 4 bases; bases with no gene match: 7.